The rows below give T cell receptor beta chains drawn from one sample of a study of cytomegalovirus exposure and HLA in healthy donors. The assay was immunoSEQ multiplex PCR, and TCRdb's table has in-frame clones only and misses some. The sample has under 120,000 clones, 74% seen once. The sequencing sample was made of PBMCs. These receptors originate from a man over 45 in good health and CMV-seropositive. Both conserved end residues are part of each CDR3. Each record gives: V gene, J gene, clone size, D gene, CDR3 DNA, CDR3 protein. The D gene is left open where the match is weak. A row's size may be missing; if present it is once, few, many or a size class.

>TRBV7-9|TRBJ2-7|.|TRBD2
TGTGCCAGCAGCGCCACTAGCGGGAGAAATGCGGACGAGCAGTACTTC
CASSATSGRNADEQYF
>TRBV2|TRBJ2-6|.|.
TGTGCCAGCTACCTGGCAGCTGGGGCCAACGTCCTGACTTTC
CASYLAAGANVLTF
>TRBV5-1|TRBJ2-6|.|.
TGCGCCAGCAGCTTGAAAGGGGCTGGGGCCAACGTCCTGACTTTC
CASSLKGAGANVLTF
>TRBV27|TRBJ1-1|once|TRBD1
TGTGCCAGCAGTTTATTCGGGACAGGGGAAGAAGCTTTCTTT
CASSLFGTGEEAFF
>TRBV5-6|TRBJ2-3|.|.
TGTGCCAGCAGCTTGGTGAGGTCAGCGGATTCCACAGATACGCAGTATTTT
CASSLVRSADSTDTQYF
>TRBV4-2|TRBJ2-7|few|.
TGTGCCAGCAGCCAAGAGGGGGACTGCGGTCCCTACGAGCAGTACTTC
CASSQEGDCGPYEQYF
>TRBV4-1|TRBJ2-1|.|TRBD1
TGCGCCAGCAGCCGACAGGGCTACAATGAGCAGTTCTTC
CASSRQGYNEQFF
>TRBV19|TRBJ1-1|.|.
TGTGCCAGTAATATAGGGGGGCGCCTGATAAGCACTGAAGCTTTCTTT
CASNIGGRLISTEAFF
>TRBV19|TRBJ1-5|.|TRBD1
TGTGCCAGTAGTATAGTAGAGACAGGGAATCAGCCCCAGCATTTT
CASSIVETGNQPQHF
>TRBV9|TRBJ2-7|few|TRBD1
TGTGCCAGCAGCGTGAGGGGGCGCGAGCAGTACTTC
CASSVRGREQYF
>TRBV6-5|TRBJ1-1|.|TRBD1
TGTGCCAGCAGCCCGACAGGGGGAACTGAAGCTTTCTTT
CASSPTGGTEAFF
>TRBV6-5|TRBJ1-5|.|.
TGTGCCAGCAGGCGCAGGGCGGATCAGCCCCAGCATTTT
CASRRRADQPQHF
>TRBV2|TRBJ2-5|.|.
TGTGCCAGCAGAGCCCGGGACTCCAAGACCCAGTACTTC
CASRARDSKTQYF
>TRBV2|TRBJ2-1|.|TRBD2
TGTGCCAGCAGGGTGACTAGCGGGAGCTACAATGAGCAGTTCTTC
CASRVTSGSYNEQFF
>TRBV5-1|TRBJ1-1|.|.
TGCGCCAGCAGCGAGGGCTCAGGGAACACTGAAGCTTTCTTT
CASSEGSGNTEAFF
>TRBV27|TRBJ1-5|.|TRBD1
TGTGCCAGCAGGACAGGGGCCCTCAATCAGCCCCAGCATTTT
CASRTGALNQPQHF
>TRBV4-1|TRBJ1-5|.|TRBD1
TGCGCCAGCGCCTCCTGGACAGGGCAGTGGCCCCAGCATTTT
CASASWTGQWPQHF
>TRBV15|TRBJ2-3|.|TRBD2
TGTGCCACCAGCAGTCGTGTCGGGACTAATGGAGATACGCAGTATTTT
CATSSRVGTNGDTQYF
>TRBV5-1|TRBJ1-4|.|.
TGCGCCAGCAGCTTCGGGGGGGCTCCGAATGAAAAACTGTTTTTT
CASSFGGAPNEKLFF
>TRBV7-9|TRBJ1-2|.|.
TGTGCCAGCAGCTTAGCGGCAAACTATGGCTACACCTTC
CASSLAANYGYTF
>TRBV7-2|TRBJ2-5|few|TRBD2
TGTGCCAGCAGCTTAAATCAGCGGGGGCCTCAAGAGACCCAGTACTTC
CASSLNQRGPQETQYF
>TRBV9|TRBJ1-6|.|TRBD1
TGTGCCAGCAGCGTAGGGACAGGTGGGAATTCACCCCTCCACTTT
CASSVGTGGNSPLHF
>TRBV18|TRBJ2-3|few|.
TGTGCCAGCTCAGCCTATCCCATCTTAGGGGGAGATACGCAGTATTTT
CASSAYPILGGDTQYF
>TRBV6-1|TRBJ1-1|.|.
TGTGCCAGCAGTGTAGCGGTTATGAACTCGGTTCTATCGAACACTGAAGCTTTCTTT
CASSVAVMNSVLSNTEAFF
>TRBV4-1|TRBJ1-2|few|.
TGCGCCAGCAGCCAGGGGGTTAGCGGTCCCAACTATGGCTACACCTTC
CASSQGVSGPNYGYTF
>TRBV25-1|TRBJ1-1|.|.
TGTGCCAGCAGTGCGAGCACAGGGTACACTGAAGCTTTCTTT
CASSASTGYTEAFF
>TRBV6-5|TRBJ2-7|.|.
TGTGCCAGCAGGTCAAACAGGTTCAACTCCTACGAGCAGTACTTC
CASRSNRFNSYEQYF
>TRBV6-4|TRBJ1-2|.|.
TGTGCCAGCAGTGACTCGATTTCAGGGGATGGCTACACCTTC
CASSDSISGDGYTF
>TRBV19|TRBJ2-2|.|.
TGTGCCAGTAGTATAGGAGGGTCCGGGGAGCTGTTTTTT
CASSIGGSGELFF
>TRBV7-3|TRBJ2-1|.|TRBD2
TGTGCCAGCAGCTTACGCGGGGGGGCCTTCAATGAGCAGTTCTTC
CASSLRGGAFNEQFF
>TRBV19|TRBJ2-1|.|.
TGTGCCAGTACCAGCCAGGGTGGGTACAATGAGCAGTTCTTC
CASTSQGGYNEQFF
>TRBV19|TRBJ1-1|.|.
TGTGCCAGTAGTGGTCGGGACACTGAAGCTTTCTTT
CASSGRDTEAFF
>TRBV10-3|TRBJ2-2|.|TRBD2
TGTGCCATCACTAGCGGGGGATACACCGGGGAGCTGTTTTTT
CAITSGGYTGELFF
>TRBV14|TRBJ1-5|.|.
TGTGCCAGCAGCCAGGGGGGACCTGGAGGCAATCAGCCCCAGCATTTT
CASSQGGPGGNQPQHF
>TRBV7-8|TRBJ2-1|few|TRBD2
TGTGCCAGCAGCTTATTTCCCTTAGCTAGCGGGGGTGACAATGAGCAGTTCTTC
CASSLFPLASGGDNEQFF